This TCR beta chain was captured by sequencing in a study of blood T cell repertoires in COVID-19. Looking at the study overall: PBMCs, B-cell-depleted T cells, or T cells provided the cDNA or gDNA that made up the material.

Cohorts were based on clinical histories the participants reported. There are 13 residues in the CDR3. CDR1 is KGHSH and CDR2 is LQKENI in the germline V gene. V was shortened by 2 bases and J by 6 bases, with 11 bases between the two germline ends. In the original processing: Estimates of nucleated cell counts were drawn from the amplification of reference gene primers. Libraries were prepared by immunoSEQ multiplex PCR; TCRdb keeps only in-frame clonotypes and omits some of them. The V and J calls and clone size come from that table; D and trimming were worked out from the DNA. The sample comprises 300,000 to 450,000 clones, approximately 87% of which are singletons, and around 1.9% rests with the top ten.

The sample was PBMCs or T cells enriched from blood (not recorded which). This TCR derives from a middle-aged man in a cohort exposed to, infected with or recovered from COVID-19 (not recorded which). The V gene is TRBV18, the J gene TRBJ2-7; D perhaps matches TRBD1 (5 bases). This chain's CDR3 is CASSPRPGPEQYF. The CDR3 DNA is TGTGCCAGCTCACCAAGGCCAGGGCCCGAGCAGTACTTC. The full variable domain, in which reference TRBV18 and TRBJ2-7 provide the parts outside the CDR3, is NAGVMQNPRHLVRRRGQEARLRCSPMKGHSHVYWYRQLPEEGLKFMVYLQKENIIDESGMPKERFSAEFPKEGPSILRIQQVVRGDSAAYFCASSPRPGPEQYFGPGTRLTVT.